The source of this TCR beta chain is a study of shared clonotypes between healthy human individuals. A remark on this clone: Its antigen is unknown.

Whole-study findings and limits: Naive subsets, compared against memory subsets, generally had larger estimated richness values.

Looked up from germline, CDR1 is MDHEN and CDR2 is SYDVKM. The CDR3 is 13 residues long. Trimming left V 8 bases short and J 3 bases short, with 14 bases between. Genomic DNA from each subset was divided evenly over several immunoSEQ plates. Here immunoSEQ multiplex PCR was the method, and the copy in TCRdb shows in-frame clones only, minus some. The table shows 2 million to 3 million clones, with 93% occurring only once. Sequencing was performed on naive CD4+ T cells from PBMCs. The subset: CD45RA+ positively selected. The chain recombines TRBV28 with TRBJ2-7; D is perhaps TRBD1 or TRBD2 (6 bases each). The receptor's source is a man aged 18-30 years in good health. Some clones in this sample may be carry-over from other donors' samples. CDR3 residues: CASGGQPIYEQYF. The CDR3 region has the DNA TGTGCCAGCGGGGGGCAGCCTATCTACGAGCAGTACTTC.